The entry below describes one T cell receptor (beta chain). Sequencing was performed with immunoSEQ multiplex PCR; in TCRdb, only in-frame clones are kept and a portion is missing. The table records roughly 50,000 clones, roughly 76% of them present only once. This specimen belongs to a study of radiotherapy plus CTLA-4 blockade in lung cancer. The overall study: Overall, 15% to 20% of patients showed an objective response, while approximately 28% attained disease control.

This CDR3 is 12 amino acids long. The V end lost 3 bases, the J end lost 6 bases, and 7 bases lay between the germline ends. Germline CDR1 and CDR2: LNHDA and SQIVND (reference sequence). This clonotype originated in a human donor with non-small cell lung cancer who had stable disease on radiotherapy plus ipilimumab. The specimen was peripheral blood, collected from a patient treated with radiotherapy plus ipilimumab. The rearrangement links TRBV19 to TRBJ2-3; the D is unclear. The DNA for the CDR3 is TGTGCCAGTAGTATGAGGCGGGATACGCAGTATTTT. Translating gives CASSMRRDTQYF. Complete variable domain (other parts from reference TRBV19 and TRBJ2-3): DGGITQSPKYLFRKEGQNVTLSCEQNLNHDAMYWYRQDPGQGLRLIYYSQIVNDFQKGDIAEGYSVSREKKESFPLTVTSAQKNPTAFYLCASSMRRDTQYFGPGTRLTVL.